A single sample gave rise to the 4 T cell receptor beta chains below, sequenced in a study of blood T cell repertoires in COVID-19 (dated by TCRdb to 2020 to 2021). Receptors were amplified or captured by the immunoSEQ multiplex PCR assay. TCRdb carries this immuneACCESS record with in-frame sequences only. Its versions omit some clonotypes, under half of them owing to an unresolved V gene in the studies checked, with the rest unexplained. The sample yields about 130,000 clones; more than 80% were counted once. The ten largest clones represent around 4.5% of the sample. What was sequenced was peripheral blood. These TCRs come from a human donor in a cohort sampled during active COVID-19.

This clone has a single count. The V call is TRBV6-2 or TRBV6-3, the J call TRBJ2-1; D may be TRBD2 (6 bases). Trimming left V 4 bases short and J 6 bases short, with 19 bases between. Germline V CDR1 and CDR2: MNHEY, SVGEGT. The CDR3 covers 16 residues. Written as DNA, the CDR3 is TGTGCCAGCAGTTCATCTCTCGGGGGTGGGGTCAATGAGCAGTTCTTC. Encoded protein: CASSSSLGGGVNEQFF.

CDR3 loop: CASSLASFFDEQFF. The DNA of the CDR3 is TGTGCCAGCAGCTTAGCATCCTTCTTCGATGAGCAGTTCTTC. J is TRBJ2-1 and V is TRBV7-2; D not resolved. The CDR3 spans 14 residues. The V and J ends lost 0 bases and 8 bases respectively, with 11 bases between them. The germline gives CDR1 SGHTA, CDR2 FQGNSA.

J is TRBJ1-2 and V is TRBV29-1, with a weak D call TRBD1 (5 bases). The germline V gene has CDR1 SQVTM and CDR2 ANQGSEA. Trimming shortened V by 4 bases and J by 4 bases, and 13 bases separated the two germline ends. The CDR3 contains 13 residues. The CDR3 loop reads CSVVPGLFYGYTF. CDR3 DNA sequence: TGCAGCGTTGTCCCGGGACTCTTCTATGGCTACACCTTC.

The CDR3 bases are TGCGCCAGCAGCCCGGCAGACAGGGCCGGCGAGCAGTACTTC. This sequence encodes CASSPADRAGEQYF. This chain connects TRBV4-3 to TRBJ2-7; 7 bases map to TRBD1. The CDR3 consists of 14 residues. Unmatched junction bases numbered 9, after V lost 4 bases and J lost 6 bases. Per germline, CDR1 LGHNA and CDR2 YSLEER.